The 6 T cell receptor beta chains in this list originate from one sample, sequenced in a study of T-cell memory formation after mild COVID-19. In TCRdb, the 5' RACE reads were re-called with MiXCR into one record per CDR3 protein. The sample has roughly 500,000 distinct CDR3 sequences; about a fifth are singletons. The sequencing sample was made of PBMCs or a T cell subset sorted from them (not recorded which). These receptors were collected from an adult woman who had mild COVID-19 (a few samples of this study predate the infection). Cell type and time point are not known.

This chain connects TRBV6-2 or TRBV6-3 to TRBJ2-1; D perhaps matches TRBD2 (6 bases). The length of the CDR3 is 13 residues. The germline V and J ends were trimmed by 9 bases and 8 bases, with 17 bases remaining between them. Germline loops: CDR1 MNHEY, CDR2 SVGEGT. For the CDR3, the DNA is TGTGCCAGTACTCGGGCAGGAGGGTATGAGCAGTTCTTC. Residues: CASTRAGGYEQFF.

This clonotype was picked up a small number of times. The rearrangement joins TRBV29-1 to TRBJ2-2; 8 positions match TRBD1. Germline-derived CDR1 and CDR2 are SQVTM and ANQGSEA. The CDR3 runs 13 residues. J gave up 5 bases and V 7 bases, and 6 bases lay outside the gene matches. The CDR3 region is CSARGHGTGELFF. The CDR3 DNA sequence: TGCAGCGCCAGGGGGCACGGAACCGGGGAGCTGTTTTTT.

In this sample, this clonotype turned up many times. The gene calls are TRBV20-1 and TRBJ2-5; possible D gene TRBD1, 7 bases. Germline loops: CDR1 DFQATT, CDR2 SNEGSKA (reference sequence). The CDR3 sequence is 14 residues long. V lost 1 base, J lost 6 bases, and 15 bases lay in between. CDR3 nucleotide sequence: TGCAGTGCTAGAGTCGGCAGGGGGAGGAAGACCCAGTACTTC. This sequence encodes CSARVGRGRKTQYF.

The gene calls are TRBV29-1 and TRBJ1-2; TRBD1 might be the D (5 bases). Germline CDR1 and CDR2: SQVTM and ANQGSEA. This CDR3 is built from 14 residues. V was pared by 4 bases and J by 2 bases, with 14 bases between. The CDR3 sequence is CSVVWDAANYGYTF. CDR3 DNA sequence: TGCAGCGTTGTGTGGGACGCGGCGAACTATGGCTACACCTTC. The full variable domain, its missing parts supplied by reference TRBV29-1 and TRBJ1-2, is SAVISQKPSRDICQRGTSLTIQCQVDSQVTMMFWYRQQPGQSLTLIATANQGSEATYESGFVIDKFPISRPNLTFSTLTVSNMSPEDSSIYLCSVVWDAANYGYTFGSGTRLTVV.

V usage is TRBV5-1 and J usage is TRBJ2-7, with D tentatively TRBD1 (6 bases). There are 16 residues in the CDR3. Trimming left V 2 bases short and J 3 bases short, with 18 bases between. Germline CDR1 reads SGHRS; CDR2 reads YFSETQ. In DNA form, the CDR3 reads TGCGCCAGCAGCTTAGGTCAGGGGATCCTAAACTACGAGCAGTACTTC. It yields the protein CASSLGQGILNYEQYF.

This chain joins TRBV20-1 and TRBJ2-1; 9 nucleotides match TRBD2. The CDR3 extends over 15 amino acids. V gave up 5 bases and J gave up 5 bases; unmatched junction bases: 10. The V gene's germline CDR1 is DFQATT and CDR2 SNEGSKA (reference sequence). Here the CDR3 reads CSASSGDLSNNEQFF. The CDR3 DNA sequence: TGCAGTGCTTCTAGCGGGGATCTCTCAAACAATGAGCAGTTCTTC.